This T cell receptor beta chain was obtained from a study of blood T cell repertoires in COVID-19. Study-wide background: PBMCs, B-cell-depleted T cells, or T cells were the source of the cDNA or gDNA that made up the material.

As processed by the authors: Reference gene primer amplification in the assay estimated nucleated cell counts. Sequenced by immunoSEQ multiplex PCR; TCRdb stores in-frame clones only, minus some. D and trimming were read from the DNA, whereas the V and J calls and clone size are those reported in that table. The sample carries over 60,000 clones, around nine tenths recorded once. The CDR3 is 16 residues long. Trimming at V came to 3 bases and at J to 6 bases, leaving 4 bases not matched to a gene. The germline V gene encodes CDR1 KGHDR and CDR2 SFDVKD. The genes are TRBV24-1 and TRBJ2-3, with 14 positions matching TRBD2. The sample was peripheral blood. The receptor was isolated from a woman in her fifties or sixties with acute or convalescent COVID-19. CDR3 bases: TGTGCCACCAGTGATGCGACTAGCGGGGGGGATGATACGCAGTATTTT. Translated, it gives CATSDATSGGDDTQYF.